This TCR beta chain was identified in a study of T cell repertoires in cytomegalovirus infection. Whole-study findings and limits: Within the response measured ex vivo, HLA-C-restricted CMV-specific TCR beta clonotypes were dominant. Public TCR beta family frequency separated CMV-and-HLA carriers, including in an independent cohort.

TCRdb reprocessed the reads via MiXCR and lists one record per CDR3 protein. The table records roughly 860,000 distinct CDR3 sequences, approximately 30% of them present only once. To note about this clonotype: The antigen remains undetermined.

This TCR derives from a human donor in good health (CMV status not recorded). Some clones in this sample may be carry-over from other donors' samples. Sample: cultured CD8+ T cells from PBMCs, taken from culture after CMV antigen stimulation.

The CDR3 nucleotides are TGCAGTGCTAGAGAGGGGGAGGGACAGCATTGGACTAATGAAAAACTGTTTTTT. Protein: CSAREGEGQHWTNEKLFF. The J gene is TRBJ1-4, the V gene TRBV20-1, with TRBD1 matching over 7 bases. There are 18 residues in the CDR3. V was pared by 0 bases and J by 2 bases, with 12 bases of the junction left unmatched. Germline V CDR1 and CDR2: DFQATT, SNEGSKA (reference sequence).